This T cell receptor (beta chain) was recovered during a study of cytomegalovirus exposure and HLA in healthy donors. The PCR was carried out with 60 Vbeta primers and 13 Jbeta primers. Data came from immunoSEQ multiplex PCR; TCRdb stores just in-frame clones and leaves some out. The table records 160,000 or so clones, 72% of them present only once. Nominal health characterized the donors when sampled, though unrecorded immune exposures were likely. Germline assignment: CDR1 SGHAT and CDR2 FQNNGV. This CDR3 comprises 14 residues. V was cut by 1 base and J by 1 base, with 8 bases left in between. The chain has TRBV11-2 and TRBJ2-7; maybe TRBD2 (5 bases). The specimen was PBMCs. This clonotype was obtained from a human donor in good health. The CDR3 sequence: CASSLVGGSYEQYF. The CDR3 DNA reads as TGTGCCAGCAGCTTAGTAGGAGGATCCTACGAGCAGTACTTC.